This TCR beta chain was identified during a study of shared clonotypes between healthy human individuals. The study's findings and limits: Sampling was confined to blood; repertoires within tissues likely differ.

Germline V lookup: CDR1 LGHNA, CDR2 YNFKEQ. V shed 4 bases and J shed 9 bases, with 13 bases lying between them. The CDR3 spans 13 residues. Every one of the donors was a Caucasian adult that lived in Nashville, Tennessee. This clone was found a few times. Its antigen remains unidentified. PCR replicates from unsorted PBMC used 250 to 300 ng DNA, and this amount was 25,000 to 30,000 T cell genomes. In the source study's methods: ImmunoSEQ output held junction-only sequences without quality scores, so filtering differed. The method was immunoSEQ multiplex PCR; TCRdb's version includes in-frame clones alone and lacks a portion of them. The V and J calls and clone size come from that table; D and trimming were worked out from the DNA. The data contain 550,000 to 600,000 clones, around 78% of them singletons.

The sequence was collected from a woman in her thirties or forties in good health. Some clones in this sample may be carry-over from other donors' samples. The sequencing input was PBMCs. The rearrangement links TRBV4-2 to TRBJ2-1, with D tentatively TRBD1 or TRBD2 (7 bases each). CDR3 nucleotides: TGTGCCAGCAGCCTGAGCGGGACAGCTGAGCAGTTCTTC. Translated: CASSLSGTAEQFF.